This T cell receptor beta chain was identified during a study of T-cell reconstitution after alpha-beta-depleted transplantation in children. Unique molecular identifiers were used to barcode this TCRbeta library. Each CDR3 protein is one row after TCRdb ran MiXCR on the PCR reads. This sample has just over 950,000 distinct CDR3 sequences, with 25% to 30% found just once. Germline V gene lookup returns CDR1 DFQATT and CDR2 SNEGSKA (reference sequence). This CDR3 spans 13 amino acids. The ends were cut back, 4 bases at V and 4 bases at J, with 13 bases in the middle. General study findings and limits: Reportedly, roughly two months post-transplant, alpha-beta T cells arose from several hundred expanded graft clones. Newly made T cells mostly supplied T-cell counts and diversity one year after transplant. At day 60, the high TCRbeta diversity found in some patients originated from recipient T cells and thymic progenitors that had survived.

A word on this clonotype: Its antigen is currently unknown.

This TCR was recovered from a boy younger than two who had a stem cell transplant for SCID, so the T cells may come from the graft donor. The rearrangement uses TRBV20-1 and TRBJ1-2, with D perhaps matching TRBD1 (5 bases). Sequenced here: PBMCs, mostly from graft donor cells, sampled 360 days after TCRalphabeta/CD19-depleted stem cell transplant. Here the CDR3 reads CSATMGGVYGYTF. As DNA, the CDR3 is TGCAGTGCTACCATGGGAGGGGTCTATGGCTACACCTTC.